Shown below are 22 T cell receptor beta chains from a single sample sequenced in a study of T cells after yellow fever vaccination. TCRdb independently ran MiXCR on the 5' RACE reads; one entry per CDR3 protein. The sample has over 200,000 distinct CDR3 sequences, roughly 6.8% seen once. Sequences were derived from CD4+ T cells sorted from PBMCs, sampled on the day of the yellow fever booster vaccination. These receptors were taken from a man aged 30 to 45 who received the YFV17D yellow fever vaccine.

This clonotype was observed a handful of times. The chain recombines TRBV30 with TRBJ2-2; 7 bases match TRBD2. This CDR3 is 16 amino acids long. Losses at the gene ends were 4 bases for V and 2 bases for J; bases not matched to a gene: 10. Germline CDR1 reads GTSNPN; CDR2 reads SVGIG (reference sequence). As DNA, the CDR3 is TGTGCCTGGAAAATCCTGGGACTACCAAACACCGGGGAGCTGTTTTTT. Protein sequence: CAWKILGLPNTGELFF.

The table lists this clonotype with many counts. The chain uses TRBV10-3 and TRBJ2-1, with a weak D call TRBD2 (6 bases). V was cut by 9 bases and J by 9 bases, with 21 bases left in between. This CDR3 has 14 residues. Germline CDR1 reads ENHRY; CDR2 reads SYGVKD. The CDR3 region has the DNA TGTGCCATAGGGACGGGGGTTGAAGTGGGTGAGCAGTTCTTC. Its protein product is CAIGTGVEVGEQFF.

This clonotype was counted many times. The chain employs TRBV20-1 and TRBJ2-7; 12 positions match TRBD2. The CDR3 is made up of 16 amino acids. Germline CDR1 DFQATT, CDR2 SNEGSKA (reference sequence). V dropped 4 bases and J dropped 6; count of bases not matched to a gene: 13. CDR3 protein: CSATFGLAGSRGEQYF. As DNA, the CDR3 is TGCAGTGCTACATTCGGACTAGCGGGAAGCCGTGGCGAGCAGTACTTC.

This chain uses TRBV5-1 with TRBJ1-6; 9 positions agree with TRBD1. This CDR3 spans 15 amino acids. The ends lost 4 bases at V and 3 bases at J; junction bases unmatched: 2. Germline V gene sequence: CDR1 SGHRS, CDR2 YFSETQ. CDR3 nucleotides: TGCGCCAGCAGCGTGGGACAGGGCTATAATTCACCCCTCCACTTT. Residues: CASSVGQGYNSPLHF.

The V and J genes are TRBV2 and TRBJ2-7; 11 bases are shared with TRBD1. In germline, CDR1 is SNHLY, CDR2 FYNNEI. Trimming cost V 4 bases and J 5 bases; bases outside gene matches: 7. The CDR3 is 15 residues long. The CDR3 DNA follows: TGTGCCAGCAGTGCCCCGGGACAGGGGGTCCACGAGCAGTACTTC. Encoded protein: CASSAPGQGVHEQYF. The complete variable domain, with remaining parts taken from reference TRBV2 and TRBJ2-7, reads EPEVTQTPSHQVTQMGQEVILRCVPISNHLYFYWYRQILGQKVEFLVSFYNNEISEKSEIFDDQFSVERPDGSNFTLKIRSTKLEDSAMYFCASSAPGQGVHEQYFGPGTRLTVT.

This clonotype was detected only a few times. The rearrangement uses TRBV5-1 and TRBJ2-5; D possibly corresponds to TRBD2 (6 bases). Germline V lookup: CDR1 SGHRS, CDR2 YFSETQ. This CDR3 has 15 amino acids. Trimming cost V 0 bases and J 2 bases, with 11 bases left between them. CDR3 residues: CASSLVAGTQETQYF. CDR3 nucleotides: TGCGCCAGCAGCTTGGTCGCGGGGACTCAAGAGACCCAGTACTTC.

This clonotype was counted at least ten times. This chain links TRBV4-1 with TRBJ2-2, with D perhaps matching TRBD2 (6 bases). Germline loops: CDR1 MGHRA, CDR2 YSYEKL. V dropped 1 base and J dropped 4 bases, with 19 bases sitting between them. This CDR3 spans 18 amino acids. This CDR3 is CASSQVRAPVGGTGELFF. CDR3 DNA sequence: TGCGCCAGCAGCCAAGTGAGGGCGCCGGTGGGGGGCACCGGGGAGCTGTTTTTT.

This clonotype was observed at least ten times. The chain employs TRBV18 and TRBJ2-1; D unresolved. Trimming left V 0 bases short and J 9 bases short, with 9 bases between. The CDR3 covers 13 residues. The germline V gene encodes CDR1 KGHSH and CDR2 LQKENI. The CDR3 DNA reads as TGTGCCAGCTCACCACCAGTAGGTGCTGAGCAGTTCTTC. This codes for CASSPPVGAEQFF.

At least ten counts were recorded for this clonotype. Mismatch with germline at one junction end may stem from a read error. The J gene is TRBJ2-1, the V gene TRBV7-6; 9 nucleotides match TRBD2. CDR1 is SGHVS and CDR2 is FNYEAQ in the germline V gene. The CDR3 has 15 amino acids. The CDR3 is CASSLLAGGPNEQFF. The CDR3 DNA sequence: TGCGCCAGCAGCTTGCTGGCGGGAGGGCCCAATGAGCAGTTCTTC.

As to this clonotype: The junction departs from the called germline gene at one end, perhaps through a read error. The CDR3: CASSQLGQGPEF. The CDR3, as DNA: TGTGCCAGCAGCCAGCTGGGACAGGGCCCCGAATTC. The rearrangement joins TRBV4-2 to TRBJ1-2; TRBD1 matches at 9 bases. CDR1 and CDR2 from the germline V gene are LGHNA and YNFKEQ. The CDR3 runs to 12 residues.

This clonotype was observed a handful of times. The chain combines TRBV18 with TRBJ2-1; no clear D. The CDR3 sequence is 14 residues long. Germline V gene lookup returns CDR1 KGHSH and CDR2 LQKENI. The V end was cut by 4 bases, the J end by 5 bases, with 12 bases between. The CDR3 is CASSLGQSDNEQFF. CDR3 nucleotide sequence: TGTGCCAGCTCACTCGGTCAAAGCGACAATGAGCAGTTCTTC.

The chain employs TRBV9 and TRBJ2-3, with TRBD2 matching 9 bases. Germline CDR1 and CDR2: SGDLS and YYNGEE. V gave up 4 bases and J gave up 5 bases; unmatched junction bases: 8. This CDR3 is 15 amino acids long. CDR3 loop: CASSTPSGNVDTQYF. Here the CDR3 DNA reads TGTGCCAGCAGCACCCCTAGCGGGAATGTAGATACGCAGTATTTT. Supplemented by reference TRBV9 and TRBJ2-3, the full variable domain reads DSGVTQTPKHLITATGQRVTLRCSPRSGDLSVYWYQQSLDQGLQFLIQYYNGEERAKGNILERFSAQQFPDLHSELNLSSLELGDSALYFCASSTPSGNVDTQYFGPGTRLTVL.

This clonotype was observed many times. V is TRBV18 and J is TRBJ2-1; TRBD2 aligns across 10 bases. From germline, CDR1 is KGHSH and CDR2 LQKENI. The CDR3 has 16 residues. V dropped 0 bases and J dropped 7; count of bases not matched to a gene: 6. CDR3 sequence: CASSPPLAGVGNEQFF. For the CDR3, the DNA is TGTGCCAGCTCACCACCCCTAGCGGGAGTAGGGAATGAGCAGTTCTTC.

This clonotype was observed a handful of times. V is TRBV5-6 and J is TRBJ1-1; 9 bases map to TRBD1. The V and J ends lost 4 bases and 3 bases, in that order; junction bases with no gene match: 4. Germline loops: CDR1 SGHDT, CDR2 YYEEEE. The length of the CDR3 is 14 residues. As DNA, the CDR3 is TGTGCCAGCAGCCACGGACAGGGGTACACTGAAGCTTTCTTT. Its protein product is CASSHGQGYTEAFF. Filled out from reference TRBV5-6 and TRBJ1-1, the complete variable domain reads DAGVTQSPTHLIKTRGQQVTLRCSPKSGHDTVSWYQQALGQGPQFIFQYYEEEERQRGNFPDRFSGHQFPNYSSELNVNALLLGDSALYLCASSHGQGYTEAFFGQGTRLTVV.

The rearrangement joins TRBV11-2 to TRBJ2-7, with 14 bases that match TRBD2. The CDR3 is made up of 19 amino acids. Germline-derived CDR1 and CDR2 are SGHAT and FQNNGV. Losses at the gene ends were 5 bases for V and 2 bases for J; bases not matched to a gene: 14. CDR3 amino acids: CASSRRAGTSGRGPYEQYF. CDR3 nucleotide sequence: TGTGCCAGCAGCCGGAGGGCTGGGACTAGCGGGAGAGGGCCCTACGAGCAGTACTTC.

On this clonotype itself: A junction boundary mismatches the germline segment, possibly from a read error. The gene calls are TRBV27 and TRBJ2-5, with D tentatively TRBD2 (5 bases). This CDR3 is built from 12 residues. CDR1 MNHEY and CDR2 SMNVEV come from the germline V gene (reference sequence). CDR3 coding DNA: TGTGCCAGTGGAGGATGGAAGGAGATCCAGTACTTC. Its translation is CASGGWKEIQYF.

Of note for this clonotype: A much larger clone is a single base away; this may be a read error. This rearrangement joins TRBV10-3 to TRBJ2-1; D remains ambiguous. Germline V gives CDR1 ENHRY, CDR2 SYGVKD. The CDR3 is 13 amino acids. Trimming removed 0 bases at V and 8 bases at J, with 8 bases between. The CDR3 DNA sequence: TGTGCCATCAGTGAGTCCATGTTGGATGAGCAGTTCTTC. This gives the protein CAISESMLDEQFF.

The rearrangement joins TRBV5-4 to TRBJ2-7; D not resolved. Germline-derived CDR1 and CDR2 are SGHNT and YYREEE (reference sequence). This CDR3 is 15 amino acids long. V lost 0 bases and J lost 3, with 13 bases in between. This CDR3 is CASSLGSPSLYEQYF. CDR3 in DNA: TGTGCCAGCAGCTTGGGATCCCCAAGCCTCTACGAGCAGTACTTC.

This clonotype was detected only a few times. CDR3 residues: CASSSSGKNTGELFF. The CDR3 DNA follows: TGCGCCAGCAGCTCAAGCGGGAAGAACACCGGGGAGCTGTTTTTT. The chain recombines TRBV5-1 with TRBJ2-2; TRBD2 aligns across 7 bases. V gave up 3 bases and J gave up 1 base; unmatched junction bases: 3. This CDR3 region has 15 residues. Germline CDR1 and CDR2: SGHRS and YFSETQ.

Here the CDR3 reads CSVGTRNEQFF. As DNA, the CDR3 is TGCAGCGTTGGGACACGCAATGAGCAGTTCTTC. The V and J genes are TRBV29-1 and TRBJ2-1; TRBD1 might be the D (5 bases). The CDR3 has 11 residues. Trimming stripped 4 bases from V and 6 bases from J, with 7 bases between. Looked up from germline, CDR1 is SQVTM and CDR2 is ANQGSEA.

This clonotype was detected a few times. V and J are TRBV25-1 and TRBJ2-2; 8 bases map to TRBD1. The CDR3 is made up of 15 amino acids. The V gene's germline CDR1 is MGHDK and CDR2 SYGVNS. Trimming removed 6 bases from V and 5 bases from J; junction bases left unmatched: 8. Here the CDR3 reads CASRAGTGLTGELFF. CDR3 DNA sequence: TGTGCCAGCAGGGCCGGGACAGGTCTAACCGGGGAGCTGTTTTTT.

There are many counts of this clonotype. The V gene is TRBV6-5, the J gene TRBJ1-6; D is unclear. The germline gives CDR1 MNHEY, CDR2 SVGAGI. The CDR3 has 11 residues. V was pared by 6 bases and J by 10 bases, with 7 bases between. The CDR3 sequence: CASRSGSPLHF. CDR3 sequence (DNA): TGTGCCAGCAGGAGTGGGTCACCCCTCCACTTT.